The clone carrying this T cell receptor (beta chain) was counted a few times. This sample was included in a study of blood T cell repertoires in COVID-19. Study-level background: Specimens from acute and convalescent COVID-19 originated in the United States, Italy and Spain. PBMCs, B-cell-depleted T cells, or T cells were the source of the cDNA or gDNA that made up the material.

The authors' processing: The authors estimated nucleated cell counts from reference gene primer amplification. Assay used: immunoSEQ multiplex PCR; TCRdb lists only in-frame clones, some missing. V and J calls and clone size are those listed in that table; D and trimming were worked out from the DNA. Among 85,000 to 110,000 clones, around 84% were seen once, and the ten largest hold around 12%. V shed 0 bases, J shed 2 bases, and the junction held 1 base outside the gene matches. Germline assignment: CDR1 SGHNT and CDR2 YYREEE (reference sequence). The CDR3 has 17 residues. The V gene is TRBV5-4, the J gene TRBJ2-2, with TRBD2 identical over 13 bases. The TCR comes from a human donor in a cohort sampled during active COVID-19. Sequences were obtained from peripheral blood. CDR3 bases: TGTGCCAGCAGCTTGGGACTAGCGGGGGGTAACACCGGGGAGCTGTTTTTT. Its protein product is CASSLGLAGGNTGELFF.